Presented here are 30 T cell receptor beta chains from one specimen sequenced in a study of OX40 agonist ivuxolimab in advanced cancers. The protocol was immunoSEQ multiplex PCR, while the TCRdb copy is restricted to in-frame clones and leaves out a portion. Of more than 15,000 clones in the sample, roughly four fifths were seen once. The input for sequencing was CD4+ or CD8+ T cells sorted from blood, taken in a trial of the OX40 agonist ivuxolimab. The receptors shown here come from an adult with an advanced solid tumor such as melanoma, head and neck, liver or kidney cancer.

This clone was observed once. This chain joins TRBV28 and TRBJ2-7; 11 bases fit TRBD2. V dropped 5 bases and J dropped 9; count of bases not matched to a gene: 6. CDR3 length equals 13 residues. The germline CDR1 and CDR2 sequences are MDHEN and SYDVKM. The CDR3 reads CASSTLAGAVQYF. The CDR3 bases are TGTGCCAGCAGTACACTAGCGGGAGCGGTGCAGTACTTC.

In DNA form, the CDR3 reads TGTGCCAGCAGCTTAGATGCCCCGCACGGGCGGTACGAGCAGTACTTC. Translated: CASSLDAPHGRYEQYF. The genes are TRBV7-3 and TRBJ2-7; no reliable D call. V gave up 2 bases and J gave up 4 bases, with 18 bases separating them. Germline V gene data show CDR1 as SGHTA and CDR2 as FQGTGA. CDR3 length: 16 amino acids.

The chain uses TRBV6-5 and TRBJ2-3; 9 nucleotides match TRBD2. V lost 7 bases and J lost 4; bases outside the gene matches: 9. The germline CDR1 and CDR2 sequences are MNHEY and SVGAGI. The CDR3 consists of 15 residues. The CDR3 region has the DNA TGTGCCAGCAACCAGTTTAGCGGGAGAGCAGATACGCAGTATTTT. It translates to CASNQFSGRADTQYF.

The J gene is TRBJ2-5, the V gene TRBV4-3, with 15 bases that match TRBD2. The CDR3 runs to 20 residues. CDR1 and CDR2 from the germline V gene are LGHNA and YSLEER. Trimming cost V 0 bases and J 0 bases; bases outside gene matches: 8. DNA for the CDR3: TGCGCCAGCAGCCAAGATTGGAGGACTAGCGGGAGGGTGGACCAAGAGACCCAGTACTTC. It is translated as CASSQDWRTSGRVDQETQYF.

The CDR3 reads CASRPLHRSGQRQETQYF. The CDR3, as DNA: TGTGCCAGTAGACCACTCCACCGCTCCGGCCAGAGACAAGAGACCCAGTACTTC. The chain uses TRBV19 and TRBJ2-5; no clear D. This CDR3 region has 18 residues. The germline gives CDR1 LNHDA, CDR2 SQIVND (reference sequence). V was pared by 6 bases and J by 2 bases, with 25 bases between.

The rearrangement joins TRBV23-1 to TRBJ2-5, with TRBD1 identical over 7 bases. TRBV23-1 qualifies as an ORF whose function is uncertain. The trim removed 6 bases at V and 5 bases at J, leaving 0 bases unmatched. CDR3 length equals 11 residues. The CDR3 protein is CASRQGETQYF. In DNA form, the CDR3 reads TGCGCCAGCAGACAGGGGGAGACCCAGTACTTC.

The chain is built from TRBV19 and TRBJ1-5; no clear D gene. The CDR3 runs to 14 residues. The V end was cut by 1 base, the J end by 5 bases, with 9 bases between. Germline V gene lookup returns CDR1 LNHDA and CDR2 SQIVND (reference sequence). CDR3 nucleotide sequence: TGTGCCAGTAGTATAGGCCAGGAGTATCAGCCCCAGCATTTT. Encoded protein: CASSIGQEYQPQHF.

CDR3 sequence reads: CAWAPGLAGRGTQYF. As DNA, the CDR3 is TGTGCCTGGGCCCCGGGACTAGCGGGAAGGGGTACGCAGTATTTT. The rearrangement joins TRBV30 to TRBJ2-3; TRBD2 agrees at 13 bases. The V segment lost 5 bases and the J segment 8 bases; nucleotides outside the gene matches: 10. The CDR3 spans 15 residues. The germline CDR1 and CDR2 sequences are GTSNPN and SVGIG (reference sequence).

V is TRBV19 and J is TRBJ2-6; the D is unclear. The V gene's germline CDR1 is LNHDA and CDR2 SQIVND (reference sequence). There are 16 residues in the CDR3. V was cut by 7 bases and J by 1 base, with 14 bases left in between. The CDR3 is CASKIFGSSGANVLTF. CDR3 sequence (DNA): TGTGCCAGTAAAATTTTCGGGTCTTCTGGGGCCAACGTCCTGACTTTC.

The chain joins TRBV5-1 to TRBJ2-3; 7 bases match TRBD1. The CDR3 runs 15 residues. J lost 2 bases, V lost 0 bases, and 3 bases had no gene match. Germline V lookup: CDR1 SGHRS, CDR2 YFSETQ. CDR3 in DNA: TGCGCCAGCAGCTTGGTCACAGGGGACACAGATACGCAGTATTTT. It encodes CASSLVTGDTDTQYF.

This sequence joins TRBV10-3 and TRBJ1-1; D unclear. CDR1 and CDR2 (germline): ENHRY, SYGVKD. V gave up 5 bases and J gave up 1 base, with 8 bases separating them. This CDR3 comprises 13 residues. The CDR3 coding sequence is TGTGCCATCAGTCCAAGTGGGAACACTGAAGCTTTCTTT. Translation gives CAISPSGNTEAFF.

The chain couples TRBV27 to TRBJ1-5, with TRBD1 matching over 9 bases. Losses at the gene ends were 2 bases for V and 1 base for J; bases not matched to a gene: 12. The CDR3 is made up of 19 amino acids. Germline V gene data show CDR1 as MNHEY and CDR2 as SMNVEV (reference sequence). The CDR3 is CASSLKHIRDRVSNQPQHF. The CDR3 DNA sequence: TGTGCCAGCAGTTTAAAGCACATCCGGGACAGGGTGAGCAATCAGCCCCAGCATTTT.

The rearrangement links TRBV28 to TRBJ1-1; TRBD1 agrees at 8 bases. Per the germline V gene, CDR1 is MDHEN and CDR2 is SYDVKM. The V and J ends lost 6 bases and 1 base, in that order; junction bases with no gene match: 4. The CDR3 loop spans 14 amino acids. CDR3 sequence (DNA): TGTGCCAGCAGACCCGGACAGGGGAACACTGAAGCTTTCTTT. This encodes CASRPGQGNTEAFF.

This clone has more than one count but fewer than ten. The chain is built from TRBV7-9 and TRBJ1-1; D gene ambiguous. The CDR3 is made up of 13 amino acids. Trimming removed 2 bases at V and 1 base at J, with 5 bases between. CDR1 and CDR2 (germline): SEHNR, FQNEAQ (reference sequence). The CDR3 coding sequence is TGTGCCAGCAGCTTACCGCAGAACACTGAAGCTTTCTTT. Its translation is CASSLPQNTEAFF.

This clone was seen a few times. V and J are TRBV25-1 and TRBJ1-4; unclear D gene. Germline CDR1 and CDR2: MGHDK and SYGVNS. The CDR3 totals 17 residues. Trimming took off 1 base at V and 0 bases at J, with 12 bases between the two ends. CDR3: CASSESGKAATNEKLFF. The CDR3 nucleotides read TGTGCCAGCAGTGAATCCGGGAAGGCAGCAACTAATGAAAAACTGTTTTTT.

This clone was counted a single time. V usage is TRBV6-5 and J usage is TRBJ2-7; 8 nucleotides match TRBD2. The V segment lost 2 bases and the J segment 6 bases; nucleotides outside the gene matches: 6. The germline gives CDR1 MNHEY, CDR2 SVGAGI. This CDR3 is 14 amino acids long. CDR3 bases: TGTGCCAGCAGTTACCTCGGGACTAGAGGCGAGCAGTACTTC. This sequence encodes CASSYLGTRGEQYF.

V and J are TRBV5-5 and TRBJ2-7, with D possibly matching TRBD2 (5 bases). Trimming cost V 4 bases and J 6 bases, with 23 bases left between them. Germline loops: CDR1 SGHKS, CDR2 YYEKEE (reference sequence). The CDR3 extends over 16 amino acids. The CDR3 here is CASSVPAGGRTLEQYF. In DNA, the CDR3 is TGTGCCAGCAGCGTACCGGCAGGAGGACGGACCCTCGAGCAGTACTTC.

The chain is built from TRBV28 and TRBJ2-7; 8 bases match TRBD2. The CDR3 totals 12 residues. V was clipped by 9 bases and J by 2 bases; unmatched bases: 3. Germline V gene sequence: CDR1 MDHEN, CDR2 SYDVKM. In DNA form, the CDR3 reads TGTGCCAGTACTAGCGGACCCTACGAGCAGTACTTC. Its translation: CASTSGPYEQYF.

The chain uses TRBV11-2 and TRBJ1-2; no definite D call. The CDR3 spans 14 residues. Per germline, CDR1 SGHAT and CDR2 FQNNGV. Trimming pared 0 bases from V and 2 bases from J, leaving 7 bases between. The CDR3 nucleotides read TGTGCCAGCAGCTTAGATATGGGGAACTATGGCTACACCTTC. It encodes CASSLDMGNYGYTF.

J is TRBJ1-5 and V is TRBV19; tentatively, D is TRBD1 (5 bases). The CDR3 contains 15 residues. CDR1 is LNHDA, CDR2 SQIVND, per germline (reference sequence). Trimming pared 3 bases from V and 4 bases from J, leaving 13 bases between. The CDR3, as DNA: TGTGCCAGTAGTATGGGCAGGGCCCAAAATCAGCCCCAGCATTTT. Its protein is CASSMGRAQNQPQHF.

The chain links TRBV27 to TRBJ1-4; the D gene is possibly TRBD1 (5 bases). The CDR3 has 15 residues. V lost 6 bases and J 4 bases, leaving 15 bases between the germline ends. Germline V lookup: CDR1 MNHEY, CDR2 SMNVEV (reference sequence). DNA for the CDR3: TGTGCCAGCAGACCCTCGGGGACTTATAATGAAAAACTGTTTTTT. This translates into CASRPSGTYNEKLFF.

The chain carries TRBV5-4 and TRBJ2-6; no clear D gene. This CDR3 has 15 residues. V lost 6 bases to trimming and J lost 0 bases, with 10 bases between them. The germline V gene has CDR1 SGHNT and CDR2 YYREEE (reference sequence). CDR3 loop: CASKPLSSGANVLTF. The CDR3 DNA reads as TGTGCCAGCAAGCCGTTGAGCTCTGGGGCCAACGTCCTGACTTTC. The full variable domain, completed using reference TRBV5-4 and TRBJ2-6, is ETGVTQSPTHLIKTRGQQVTLRCSSQSGHNTVSWYQQALGQGPQFIFQYYREEENGRGNFPPRFSGLQFPNYSSELNVNALELDDSALYLCASKPLSSGANVLTFGAGSRLTVL.

The rearrangement uses TRBV7-7 and TRBJ2-5; 9 positions agree with TRBD1. With V trimmed by 5 bases and J by 2 bases, 6 bases remained unmatched. From germline, CDR1 is SSHAT and CDR2 FNYEAQ (reference sequence). This CDR3 is built from 15 residues. CDR3 sequence reads: CASSATGGIQETQYF. CDR3 bases: TGTGCCAGCAGCGCGACAGGGGGAATACAAGAGACCCAGTACTTC. Filled out from reference TRBV7-7 and TRBJ2-5, the complete variable domain reads GAGVSQSPRYKVTKRGQDVTLRCDPISSHATLYWYQQALGQGPEFLTYFNYEAQPDKSGLPSDRFSAERPEGSISTLTIQRTEQRDSAMYRCASSATGGIQETQYFGPGTRLLVL.

For this clone: The same CDR3 arises from other DNA sequences in this sample as well. The J gene is TRBJ1-1, the V gene TRBV28; 7 bases are a match to TRBD1. The CDR3 has 15 amino acids. After removal of 6 bases from V and 3 bases from J, the junction contained 10 bases not matched to a gene. In germline, CDR1 is MDHEN, CDR2 SYDVKM. This chain's CDR3 is CASSSFSGGDTEAFF. The DNA for the CDR3 is TGTGCCAGCAGCTCCTTTTCAGGGGGAGACACTGAAGCTTTCTTT.

V usage is TRBV6-5 and J usage is TRBJ2-6; maybe TRBD2 (6 bases). V was trimmed by 8 bases and J by 2 bases, leaving 10 bases between them. The germline CDR1 and CDR2 sequences are MNHEY and SVGAGI. The CDR3 covers 14 residues. The CDR3 coding sequence is TGTGCCAGCGGAGGGAGAGCTGGGGCCAACGTCCTGACTTTC. Translating gives CASGGRAGANVLTF.

The genes are TRBV2 and TRBJ2-3; TRBD1 is a possible D gene (5 bases). The germline V and J ends were trimmed by 6 bases and 8 bases, with 12 bases remaining between them. The CDR3 runs to 12 residues. Germline assignment: CDR1 SNHLY and CDR2 FYNNEI. The CDR3 coding sequence is TGTGCCAGCAGCCGACAGCAAACTACGCAGTATTTT. It yields the protein CASSRQQTTQYF.

This clone showed up just once. The rearrangement links TRBV19 to TRBJ1-2, with D maybe TRBD1 (5 bases). The CDR3 sequence is 14 residues long. V lost 2 bases and J 5 bases, leaving 12 bases between the germline ends. Looked up from germline, CDR1 is LNHDA and CDR2 is SQIVND (reference sequence). The CDR3 reads CASSIPGKLYGYTF. The CDR3, as DNA: TGTGCCAGTAGTATACCAGGGAAATTGTATGGCTACACCTTC.

The chain employs TRBV5-4 and TRBJ1-4, with 10 bases lining up with TRBD1. Germline V gene data show CDR1 as SGHNT and CDR2 as YYREEE (reference sequence). After removal of 3 bases from V and 8 bases from J, the junction contained 4 bases not matched to a gene. The CDR3 runs 14 residues. CDR3 DNA sequence: TGTGCCAGCAGCTGGGACAGGGGAGGGGAAAAACTGTTTTTT. Its protein is CASSWDRGGEKLFF.

The chain carries TRBV5-4 and TRBJ2-3; 11 bases line up with TRBD2. Germline V lookup: CDR1 SGHNT, CDR2 YYREEE (reference sequence). This CDR3 comprises 16 residues. The V segment lost 5 bases and the J segment 4 bases; nucleotides outside the gene matches: 9. For the CDR3, the DNA is TGTGCCAGCAGGCGACTAGCGGGGACGGGGGCAGATACGCAGTATTTT. Residues: CASRRLAGTGADTQYF. Full variable domain (remainder filled in from reference TRBV5-4 and TRBJ2-3): ETGVTQSPTHLIKTRGQQVTLRCSSQSGHNTVSWYQQALGQGPQFIFQYYREEENGRGNFPPRFSGLQFPNYSSELNVNALELDDSALYLCASRRLAGTGADTQYFGPGTRLTVL.

This clone was counted only a few times. The genes are TRBV11-2 and TRBJ1-3; D is undetermined. Trimming shortened V by 1 base and J by 4 bases, and 5 bases separated the two germline ends. In germline, CDR1 is SGHAT, CDR2 FQNNGV. The CDR3 spans 13 residues. CDR3 region: CASSLGRGNTIYF. The CDR3 DNA reads TGTGCCAGCAGCTTAGGGAGGGGAAACACCATATATTTT.